This T cell receptor beta chain was sequenced during a study of cytomegalovirus exposure and HLA in healthy donors. With 3 bases clipped from V and 3 bases from J, the junction kept 9 bases outside the gene matches. Germline V gene data show CDR1 as LNHDA and CDR2 as SQIVND (reference sequence). CDR3 length equals 16 residues. Study findings and constraints: Common viral pathogens were later found to be apparently linked to several of the most significant clusters. Most subjects had HLA-A and HLA-B alleles reportedly predicted accurately by TCR beta sequences. In vitro experiments confirmed that a few CMV-associated chains were specific for CMV antigens.

Healthy individuals who donated bone marrow served as the donors. The PCR ran on 60 Vbeta and 13 Jbeta primers. Measured with immunoSEQ multiplex PCR; TCRdb has only the in-frame clones, and not every one. This sample's table reports some 80,000 clones. Worth noting for this clone: Its specificity is unknown.

This sequence joins TRBV19 and TRBJ2-7; 9 bases fit TRBD1. The TCR sequence derives from a woman in her 30s in good health and CMV-seronegative. The sequenced sample was PBMCs. In DNA, the CDR3 is TGTGCCAGTAGTATCTCCGGGACAGGGTTTGACTACGAGCAGTACTTC. It is translated as CASSISGTGFDYEQYF.